Below, one T cell receptor (beta chain) is given with its context. The antigen is not known. Alongside a J-beta primer mix, a sample-barcoded 5' primer served in a second PCR lasting 7 to 11 cycles. One entry per CDR3 protein, called by TCRdb with MiXCR from the 5' RACE reads. This sample carries 1.5 million to 2 million distinct CDR3 sequences, about 31% of them seen once, and the ten largest clones take over 9%. Germline CDR1 and CDR2: LNHNV and YYDKDF (reference sequence). CDR3 length equals 15 residues. The V end lost 2 bases, the J end lost 9 bases, and 17 bases lay between the germline ends. This sample was taken from a study of blood T cells in healthy people across ages. The study's findings and limits: Age advanced and TCR beta diversity per million T cells fell, roughly linearly.

The sequence came from a woman aged 30 to 39 in good health. Sequences were obtained from blood. V is TRBV15 and J is TRBJ2-1, with D unresolved. Written as DNA, the CDR3 is TGTGCCACCAGCAGACAGGTCTTGTATGGCGGTGAGCAGTTCTTC. Protein sequence: CATSRQVLYGGEQFF. The variable domain in full, completed from reference TRBV15 and TRBJ2-1, reads DAMVIQNPRYQVTQFGKPVTLSCSQTLNHNVMYWYQQKSSQAPKLLFHYYDKDFNNEADTPDNFQSRRPNTSFCFLDIRSPGLGDTAMYLCATSRQVLYGGEQFFGPGTRLTVL.